The next 5 T cell receptor beta chains were all read from a single sample in a study of human T cells and chemical hapten exposure. TCRdb used MiXCR to reprocess the 5' RACE reads, holding one entry per CDR3 protein. Of around 82,000 distinct CDR3 sequences in the sample, about 8.4% were seen once. Unfractionated whole blood yielded total RNA. Source of these receptors: a male donor in good health.

This clonotype has a count of ten or more. J is TRBJ2-4 and V is TRBV10-3; possibly TRBD2 for D (5 bases). V lost 7 bases and J 9 bases, leaving 16 bases between the germline ends. The length of the CDR3 is 13 residues. The germline CDR1 and CDR2 sequences are ENHRY and SYGVKD. CDR3 protein: CAITDTEDGIQYF. CDR3 DNA sequence: TGTGCCATCACCGACACGGAGGATGGCATTCAGTACTTC.

Turning to this clonotype: A junction end diverges from the germline sequence, so it may reflect a read error. The chain combines TRBV2 with TRBJ2-1; the match to TRBD2 covers 11 bases. From germline, CDR1 is SNHLY and CDR2 FYNNEI. The CDR3 runs to 16 residues. CDR3 sequence reads: CVSSPPGLAVYNEQFF. The DNA for the CDR3 is TGTGTCAGCAGTCCTCCGGGACTAGCGGTTTACAATGAGCAGTTCTTC.

This clonotype was counted at least ten times. One end of the junction does not line up with germline, which may come from a read error. The chain carries TRBV6-5 and TRBJ2-7; 7 bases are shared with TRBD1. CDR1 and CDR2 (germline): MNHEY, SVGAGI. There are 15 residues in the CDR3. CDR3 protein: CASSYYFPDRVGIVF. The CDR3 bases are TGTGCCAGCAGTTACTATTTCCCAGACAGGGTTGGAATAGTCTTC.

This clonotype was counted only a few times. V gene TRBV3-1 combines with J gene TRBJ1-1, with D maybe TRBD1 (5 bases). The CDR3 length is 15 residues. V was pared by 0 bases and J by 5 bases, with 13 bases between. Germline CDR1 LGHDT, CDR2 YNNKEL (reference sequence). The CDR3 sequence: CASSQEFTGRTEAFF. CDR3 DNA: TGTGCCAGCAGCCAAGAATTTACAGGTCGAACTGAAGCTTTCTTT.

This clonotype was found many times. The CDR3 nucleotides read TGTGCCAGCAGTTTATGGCTGACGGGACGGCGCTATGAAGCTTTCTTT. Translated, it gives CASSLWLTGRRYEAFF. The J gene is TRBJ1-1, the V gene TRBV28, with a weak D call TRBD1 (5 bases). The germline gives CDR1 MDHEN, CDR2 SYDVKM. V lost 0 bases, J lost 7 bases, and 18 bases lay in between. The CDR3 has 16 amino acids. The entire variable domain, with the rest obtained from reference TRBV28 and TRBJ1-1, is as follows: DVKVTQSSRYLVKRTGEKVFLECVQDMDHENMFWYRQDPGLGLRLIYFSYDVKMKEKGDIPEGYSVSREKKERFSLILESASTNQTSMYLCASSLWLTGRRYEAFFGQGTRLTVV.